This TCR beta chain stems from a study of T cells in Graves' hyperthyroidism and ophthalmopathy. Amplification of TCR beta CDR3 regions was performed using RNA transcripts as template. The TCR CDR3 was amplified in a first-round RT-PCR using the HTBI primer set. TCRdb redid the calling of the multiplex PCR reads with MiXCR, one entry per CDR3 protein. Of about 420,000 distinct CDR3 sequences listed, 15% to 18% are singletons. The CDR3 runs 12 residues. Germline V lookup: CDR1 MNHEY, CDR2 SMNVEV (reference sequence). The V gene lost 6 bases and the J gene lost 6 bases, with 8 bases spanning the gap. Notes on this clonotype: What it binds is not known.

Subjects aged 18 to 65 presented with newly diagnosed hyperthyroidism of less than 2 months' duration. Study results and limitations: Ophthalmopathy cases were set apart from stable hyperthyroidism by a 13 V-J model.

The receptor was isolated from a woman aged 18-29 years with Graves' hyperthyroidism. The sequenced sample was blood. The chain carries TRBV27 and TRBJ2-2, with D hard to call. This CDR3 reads CASRRNSGELFF. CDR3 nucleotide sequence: TGTGCCAGCAGGCGGAATTCCGGGGAGCTGTTTTTT.